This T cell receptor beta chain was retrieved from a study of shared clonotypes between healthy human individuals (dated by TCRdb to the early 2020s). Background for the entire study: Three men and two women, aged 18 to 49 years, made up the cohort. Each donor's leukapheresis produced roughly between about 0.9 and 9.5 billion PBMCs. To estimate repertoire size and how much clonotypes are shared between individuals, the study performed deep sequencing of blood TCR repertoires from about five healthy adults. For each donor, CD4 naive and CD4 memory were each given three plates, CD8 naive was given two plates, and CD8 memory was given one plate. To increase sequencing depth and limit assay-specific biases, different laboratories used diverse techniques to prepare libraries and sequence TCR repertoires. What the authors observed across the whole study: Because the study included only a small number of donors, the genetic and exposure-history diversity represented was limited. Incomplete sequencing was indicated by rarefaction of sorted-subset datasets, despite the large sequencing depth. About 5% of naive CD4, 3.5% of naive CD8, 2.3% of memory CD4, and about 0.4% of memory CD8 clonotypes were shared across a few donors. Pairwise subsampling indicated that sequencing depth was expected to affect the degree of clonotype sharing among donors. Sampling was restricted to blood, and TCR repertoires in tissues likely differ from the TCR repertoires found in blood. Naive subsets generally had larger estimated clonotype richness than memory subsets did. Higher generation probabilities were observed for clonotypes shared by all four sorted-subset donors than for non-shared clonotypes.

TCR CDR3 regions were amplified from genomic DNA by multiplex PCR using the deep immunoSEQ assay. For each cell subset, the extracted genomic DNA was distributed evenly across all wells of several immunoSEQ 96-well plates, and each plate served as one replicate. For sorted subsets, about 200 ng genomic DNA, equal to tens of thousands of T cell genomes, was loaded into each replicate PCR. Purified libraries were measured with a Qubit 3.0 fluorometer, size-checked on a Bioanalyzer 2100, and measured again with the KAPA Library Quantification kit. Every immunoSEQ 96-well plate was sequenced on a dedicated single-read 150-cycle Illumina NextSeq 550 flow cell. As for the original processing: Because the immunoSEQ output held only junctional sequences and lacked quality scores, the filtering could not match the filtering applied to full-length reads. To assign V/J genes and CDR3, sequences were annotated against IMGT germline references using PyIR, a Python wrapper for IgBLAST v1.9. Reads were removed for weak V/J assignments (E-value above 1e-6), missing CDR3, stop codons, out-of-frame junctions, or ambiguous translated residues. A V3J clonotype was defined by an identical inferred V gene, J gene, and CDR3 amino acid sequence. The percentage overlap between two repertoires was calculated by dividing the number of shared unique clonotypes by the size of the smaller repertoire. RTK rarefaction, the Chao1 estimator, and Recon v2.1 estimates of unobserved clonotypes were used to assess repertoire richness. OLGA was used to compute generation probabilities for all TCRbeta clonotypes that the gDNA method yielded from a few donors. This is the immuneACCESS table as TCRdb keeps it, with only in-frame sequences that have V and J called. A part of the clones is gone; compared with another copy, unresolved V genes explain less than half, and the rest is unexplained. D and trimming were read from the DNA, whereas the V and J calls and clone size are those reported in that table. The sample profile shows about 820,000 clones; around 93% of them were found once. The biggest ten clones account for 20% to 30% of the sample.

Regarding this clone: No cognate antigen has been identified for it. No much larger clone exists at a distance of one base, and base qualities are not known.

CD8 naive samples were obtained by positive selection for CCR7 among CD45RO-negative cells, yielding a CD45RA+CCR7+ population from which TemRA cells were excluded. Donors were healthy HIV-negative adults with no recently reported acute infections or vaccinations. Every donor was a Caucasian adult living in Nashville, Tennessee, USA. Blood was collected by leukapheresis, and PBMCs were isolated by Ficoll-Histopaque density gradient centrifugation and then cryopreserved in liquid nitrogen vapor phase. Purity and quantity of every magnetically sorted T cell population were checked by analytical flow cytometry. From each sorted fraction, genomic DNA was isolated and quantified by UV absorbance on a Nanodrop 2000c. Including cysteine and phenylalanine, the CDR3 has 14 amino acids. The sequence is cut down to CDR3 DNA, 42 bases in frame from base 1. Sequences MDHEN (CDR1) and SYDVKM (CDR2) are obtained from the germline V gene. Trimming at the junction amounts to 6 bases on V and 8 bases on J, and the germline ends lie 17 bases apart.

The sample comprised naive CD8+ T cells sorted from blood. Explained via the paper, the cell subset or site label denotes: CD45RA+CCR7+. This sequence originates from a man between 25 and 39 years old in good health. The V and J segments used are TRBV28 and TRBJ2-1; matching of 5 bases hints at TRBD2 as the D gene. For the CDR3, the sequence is CASRRRASPHEQFF. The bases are TGTGCCAGCAGGAGGCGGGCCTCCCCTCATGAGCAGTTCTTC.